These 13 T cell receptor beta chains share one sample of origin, sequenced in a study of T-cell memory formation after mild COVID-19. MiXCR was run by TCRdb on the 5' RACE reads, yielding one entry per CDR3 protein. The sample yields tens of thousands of distinct CDR3 sequences, approximately 15% seen once. Source material: PBMCs or a T cell subset sorted from them (not recorded which). These receptors were obtained from an adult woman who had mild COVID-19 (a few samples of this study predate the infection). Cell type and time point are not known.

This clonotype was recorded a few times. CDR3 protein: CATSRDLLTGPYEQYF. The CDR3 bases are TGTGCCACCAGCAGAGATCTTCTAACGGGACCCTACGAGCAGTACTTC. The chain has TRBV15 and TRBJ2-7; TRBD1 or TRBD2 may be the D gene (5 bases each). With 0 bases removed from V and 2 bases from J, the gap between germline ends came to 14 bases. The CDR3 consists of 16 residues. Per germline, CDR1 LNHNV and CDR2 YYDKDF (reference sequence).

The gene calls are TRBV12-3 or TRBV12-4 and TRBJ2-7; 10 bases align to TRBD1. The CDR3 length is 16 residues. V was pared by 5 bases and J by 3 bases, with 10 bases of the junction left unmatched. The CDR3 DNA reads TGTGCCAGCAGTGCCGGTCGACAGGGGGCTTTCTACGAGCAGTACTTC. Its protein product is CASSAGRQGAFYEQYF.

The genes are TRBV29-1 and TRBJ2-7, with 9 bases identical to TRBD1. CDR1 and CDR2 (germline): SQVTM, ANQGSEA. V gave up 7 bases and J gave up 1 base; unmatched junction bases: 5. The CDR3 length is 13 residues. CDR3 loop: CSAIGTGSYEQYF. Here the CDR3 DNA reads TGCAGCGCCATCGGGACAGGGTCCTACGAGCAGTACTTC.

V gene TRBV7-8 combines with J gene TRBJ2-4, with TRBD1 matching 11 bases. Per germline, CDR1 SGHVS and CDR2 FQNEAQ. The CDR3 is 17 residues long. Trimming took 1 base from V and 0 from J; bases not matched to a gene: 2. CDR3 region: CASSLGTGGLAKNIQYF. CDR3 DNA: TGTGCCAGCAGCTTAGGGACAGGGGGCCTAGCCAAAAACATTCAGTACTTC.

In its sample, this clonotype was seen once. The rearrangement joins TRBV7-3 to TRBJ1-1; a possible D gene is TRBD1 (5 bases). This CDR3 is 15 amino acids long. Trimming cost V 1 base and J 6 bases, with 15 bases left between them. CDR1 and CDR2 (germline): SGHTA, FQGTGA. DNA of the CDR3: TGTGCCAGCAGCTTAAGTGGGGCCTCGGGGGCTGAAGCTTTCTTT. Its translation is CASSLSGASGAEAFF.

This clonotype was observed a few times. The chain carries TRBV7-2 and TRBJ2-1; no clear D gene. Deletions cut 2 bases from V and 10 bases from J, with 9 bases between. The CDR3 is made up of 12 amino acids. Germline V lookup: CDR1 SGHTA, CDR2 FQGNSA. CDR3 bases: TGTGCCAGCAGCTTATTCAGGAAAGAGCAGTTCTTC. Protein product: CASSLFRKEQFF.

This clonotype was detected only a few times. The chain has TRBV7-2 and TRBJ1-2; a possible D gene is TRBD1 (6 bases). CDR3 size: 17 residues. V gave up 0 bases and J gave up 4 bases, with 18 bases separating them. The germline V gene encodes CDR1 SGHTA and CDR2 FQGNSA. CDR3: CASSLARTDSLLYGYTF. In nucleotides, the CDR3 is TGTGCCAGCAGCTTAGCTAGAACGGACAGCCTTCTCTATGGCTACACCTTC.

The chain has TRBV30 and TRBJ2-2; the match to TRBD1 covers 9 bases. CDR3 size: 14 residues. Trimming took 2 bases from V and 8 from J; bases not matched to a gene: 6. Looked up from germline, CDR1 is GTSNPN and CDR2 is SVGIG (reference sequence). CDR3 loop: CAWSRGQGIGELFF. The CDR3 DNA is TGTGCCTGGAGTAGGGGACAGGGTATAGGGGAGCTGTTTTTT.

There are a few counts of this clonotype. V is TRBV10-3 and J is TRBJ2-7, with 13 positions matching TRBD2. V gave up 1 base and J gave up 4 bases; unmatched junction bases: 7. The CDR3 covers 17 residues. From germline, CDR1 is ENHRY and CDR2 SYGVKD. For the CDR3, the DNA is TGTGCCATCAGTGAGTTCAGGACTAGCGGGAGTAAGTACGAGCAGTACTTC. This translates into CAISEFRTSGSKYEQYF.

The chain employs TRBV25-1 and TRBJ2-7; D uncertain. CDR1 is MGHDK and CDR2 is SYGVNS in the germline V gene. The CDR3 runs to 12 residues. V lost 3 bases, J lost 5 bases, and 8 bases lay in between. The CDR3 DNA sequence: TGTGCCAGCAGTGAGATTAGGAACGAGCAGTACTTC. Its protein is CASSEIRNEQYF.

The J gene is TRBJ2-6, the V gene TRBV30; D unclear. V was trimmed by 1 base and J by 0 bases, leaving 7 bases between them. Germline V CDR1 and CDR2: GTSNPN, SVGIG (reference sequence). This CDR3 has 15 residues. The CDR3 here is CAWSELSSGANVLTF. CDR3 DNA sequence: TGTGCCTGGAGTGAGCTGAGCTCTGGGGCCAACGTCCTGACTTTC.

The chain employs TRBV30 and TRBJ1-2; D remains unclear. Germline assignment: CDR1 GTSNPN and CDR2 SVGIG (reference sequence). V lost 1 base to trimming and J lost 8 bases, with 14 bases between them. There are 13 residues in the CDR3. The chain's CDR3 is CAWSEEGGRGYTF. The CDR3 nucleotides read TGTGCCTGGAGTGAGGAGGGCGGTAGGGGCTACACCTTC.

This clonotype turned up a few times. The rearrangement joins TRBV5-6 to TRBJ2-7; 8 nucleotides match TRBD1. V dropped 2 bases and J dropped 5; count of bases not matched to a gene: 3. The CDR3 sequence is 13 residues long. CDR1 and CDR2 from the germline V gene are SGHDT and YYEEEE. The CDR3 loop reads CASSFQGAHEQYF. CDR3 in DNA: TGTGCCAGCAGCTTCCAGGGGGCCCACGAGCAGTACTTC.